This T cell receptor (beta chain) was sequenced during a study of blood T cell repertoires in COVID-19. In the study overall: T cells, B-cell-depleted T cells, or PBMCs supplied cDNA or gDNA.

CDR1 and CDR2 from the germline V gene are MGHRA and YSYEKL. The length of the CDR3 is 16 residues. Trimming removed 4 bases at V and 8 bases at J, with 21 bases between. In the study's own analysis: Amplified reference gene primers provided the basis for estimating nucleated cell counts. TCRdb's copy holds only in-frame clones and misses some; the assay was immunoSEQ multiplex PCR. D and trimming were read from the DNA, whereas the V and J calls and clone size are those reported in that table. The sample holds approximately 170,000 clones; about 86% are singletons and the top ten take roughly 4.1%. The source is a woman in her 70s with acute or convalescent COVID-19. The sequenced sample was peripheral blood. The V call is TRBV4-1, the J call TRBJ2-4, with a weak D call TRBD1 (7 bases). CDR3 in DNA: TGCGCCAGCAGCCTCCCCACAGGGTCAGGGGGGTACATTCAGTACTTC. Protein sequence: CASSLPTGSGGYIQYF.